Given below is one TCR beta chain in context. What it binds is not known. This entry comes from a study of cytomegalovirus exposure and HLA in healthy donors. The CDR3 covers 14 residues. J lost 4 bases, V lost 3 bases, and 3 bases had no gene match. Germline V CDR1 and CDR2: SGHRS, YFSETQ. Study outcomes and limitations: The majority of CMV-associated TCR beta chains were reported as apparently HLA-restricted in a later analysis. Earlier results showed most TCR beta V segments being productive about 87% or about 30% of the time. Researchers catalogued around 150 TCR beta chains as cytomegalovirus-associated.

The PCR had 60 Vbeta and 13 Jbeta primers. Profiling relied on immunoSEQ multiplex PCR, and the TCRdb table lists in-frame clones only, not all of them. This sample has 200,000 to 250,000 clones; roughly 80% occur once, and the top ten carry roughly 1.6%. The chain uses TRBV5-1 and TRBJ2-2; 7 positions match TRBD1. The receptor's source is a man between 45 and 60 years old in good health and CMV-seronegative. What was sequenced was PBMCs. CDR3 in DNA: TGCGCCAGCAGCTCCGGGACAGTCACCGGGGAGCTGTTTTTT. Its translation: CASSSGTVTGELFF.